The 29 T cell receptor beta chains below come from one sample, sequenced in a study of shared clonotypes between healthy human individuals. Sequencing was performed with immunoSEQ multiplex PCR; in TCRdb, only in-frame clones are kept and a portion is missing. The table records almost 700,000 clones, 90% to 95% of them present only once. As defined, naive CD8 cells were CD45RO-negative and positively selected for CCR7, with terminally differentiated effector memory CD45RA+ cells excluded. Source material: naive CD8+ T cells sorted from blood. The receptor set was obtained from a man aged 25-40 years in good health.

The chain uses TRBV25-1 and TRBJ2-7, with TRBD1 identical over 9 bases. The CDR3 is 14 residues long. V dropped 5 bases and J dropped 2; count of bases not matched to a gene: 4. Germline V lookup: CDR1 MGHDK, CDR2 SYGVNS. CDR3 in amino acids: CASSRDRVPYEQYF. For the CDR3, the DNA is TGTGCCAGCAGTAGGGACAGGGTTCCCTACGAGCAGTACTTC.

This rearrangement joins TRBV7-9 to TRBJ2-5; D is unclear. Germline CDR1 is SEHNR and CDR2 is FQNEAQ (reference sequence). The V end was cut by 6 bases, the J end by 1 base, with 12 bases between. The CDR3 has 14 residues. The CDR3 region is CASSSKDSQETQYF. CDR3 DNA sequence: TGTGCCAGCAGTTCCAAAGACTCCCAAGAGACCCAGTACTTC.

The rearrangement links TRBV29-1 to TRBJ2-1; perhaps TRBD1 as D (6 bases). This CDR3 is built from 12 residues. Germline V gene sequence: CDR1 SQVTM, CDR2 ANQGSEA. Between the trimmed V and J ends, which lost 5 bases and 6 bases, there was a span of 11 bases. The CDR3 sequence: CSVRDNLNEQFF. The DNA for the CDR3 is TGCAGCGTTCGGGACAACCTCAATGAGCAGTTCTTC.

This clone was counted between two and nine times. V usage is TRBV6-5 and J usage is TRBJ1-1, with a possible D match to TRBD1 (5 bases). Trimming took 6 bases from V and 4 from J, leaving 12 bases between them. Germline V gene lookup returns CDR1 MNHEY and CDR2 SVGAGI. The CDR3 has 13 residues. In DNA form, the CDR3 reads TGTGCCAGCAGCACTTGGGGCGGCACTGAAGCTTTCTTT. As protein: CASSTWGGTEAFF.

The chain has TRBV4-2 and TRBJ2-5; D is undetermined. Germline-derived CDR1 and CDR2 are LGHNA and YNFKEQ. V gave up 2 bases and J gave up 3 bases, with 1 base separating them. This CDR3 is built from 11 residues. This CDR3 reads CASSQKETQYF. The DNA of the CDR3 is TGTGCCAGCAGCCAAAAAGAGACCCAGTACTTC.

V usage is TRBV29-1 and J usage is TRBJ1-2; D is perhaps TRBD1 (5 bases). This CDR3 is built from 13 residues. CDR1 and CDR2 from the germline V gene are SQVTM and ANQGSEA. With 6 bases removed from V and 2 bases from J, the gap between germline ends came to 13 bases. The CDR3 is CSVPDSGNYGYTF. Here the CDR3 DNA reads TGCAGCGTCCCCGACTCAGGGAACTATGGCTACACCTTC.

The rearrangement links TRBV6-1 to TRBJ2-2; perhaps TRBD2 as D (6 bases). V was clipped by 7 bases and J by 1 base, with 10 bases between them. The CDR3 consists of 14 residues. Germline V CDR1 and CDR2: MNHNS, SASEGT. In DNA form, the CDR3 reads TGTGCCAGCATTGGGCGGGAGAACACCGGGGAGCTGTTTTTT. It encodes CASIGRENTGELFF.

This clone was detected only once. Other nucleotide sequences from this sample produce the same CDR3. The chain links TRBV27 to TRBJ2-1; 15 bases agree with TRBD2. Germline V gene data show CDR1 as MNHEY and CDR2 as SMNVEV (reference sequence). This CDR3 region has 14 residues. The V and J ends lost 3 bases and 10 bases, in that order; junction bases with no gene match: 1. In nucleotides, the CDR3 is TGTGCCAGCAGTTTGGGGACTAGCGGGAGGGAGCAGTTCTTC. This gives the protein CASSLGTSGREQFF.

This rearrangement joins TRBV2 to TRBJ2-7; D is perhaps TRBD2 (5 bases). This CDR3 comprises 13 residues. Trimming took off 5 bases at V and 0 bases at J, with 8 bases between the two ends. Looked up from germline, CDR1 is SNHLY and CDR2 is FYNNEI. CDR3: CASSTGSSYEQYF. The DNA of the CDR3 is TGTGCCAGCAGTACGGGGAGCTCCTACGAGCAGTACTTC.

The rearrangement links TRBV4-1 to TRBJ2-1; TRBD2 is a possible D gene (5 bases). V dropped 0 bases and J dropped 4 bases, with 7 bases sitting between them. Germline lookup yields CDR1 MGHRA and CDR2 YSYEKL. This CDR3 has 14 residues. In DNA, the CDR3 is TGCGCCAGCAGCCAAGAGGGCGGGTACAATGAGCAGTTCTTC. Amino acid sequence: CASSQEGGYNEQFF.

V and J are TRBV18 and TRBJ2-5; the D gene is possibly TRBD2 (5 bases). From germline, CDR1 is KGHSH and CDR2 LQKENI. V dropped 2 bases and J dropped 5 bases, with 6 bases sitting between them. The CDR3 contains 12 residues. This chain's CDR3 is CASSPERETQYF. In nucleotides, the CDR3 is TGTGCCAGCTCACCAGAGCGGGAGACCCAGTACTTC.

Regarding this clone: Other nucleotide sequences in the sample specify the same CDR3. This chain links TRBV28 with TRBJ2-3, with a tentative D call TRBD2 (5 bases). Germline CDR1 and CDR2: MDHEN and SYDVKM. Trimming cost V 3 bases and J 2 bases, with 9 bases left between them. The CDR3 is 14 residues long. CDR3 in DNA: TGTGCCAGCAGTTTTACGGGAAACACAGATACGCAGTATTTT. Its protein is CASSFTGNTDTQYF. The full variable domain, its missing parts supplied by reference TRBV28 and TRBJ2-3, is DVKVTQSSRYLVKRTGEKVFLECVQDMDHENMFWYRQDPGLGLRLIYFSYDVKMKEKGDIPEGYSVSREKKERFSLILESASTNQTSMYLCASSFTGNTDTQYFGPGTRLTVL.

This chain joins TRBV5-5 and TRBJ1-1; the match to TRBD1 covers 10 bases. CDR1 SGHKS and CDR2 YYEKEE come from the germline V gene (reference sequence). J lost 7 bases, V lost 6 bases, and 6 bases had no gene match. The CDR3 covers 13 residues. CDR3 coding DNA: TGTGCCAGCAAACCCGGGACAGGGGTTGAAGCTTTCTTT. Its translation: CASKPGTGVEAFF.

The chain combines TRBV7-6 with TRBJ2-1; 7 bases match TRBD1. Germline CDR1 is SGHVS and CDR2 is FNYEAQ. Unmatched junction bases numbered 3, after V lost 9 bases and J lost 4 bases. The CDR3 has 12 residues. CDR3 bases: TGTGCCAGAAAGACAGGGTACAATGAGCAGTTCTTC. It translates to CARKTGYNEQFF.

The genes are TRBV25-1 and TRBJ2-7, with D unresolved. Trimming stripped 2 bases from V and 6 bases from J, with 11 bases between. The CDR3 has 13 amino acids. Germline V gene sequence: CDR1 MGHDK, CDR2 SYGVNS. The CDR3 loop reads CASSEGQVLEQYF. The CDR3 DNA reads as TGTGCCAGCAGTGAAGGTCAGGTCCTCGAGCAGTACTTC.

The chain recombines TRBV28 with TRBJ1-1; D remains ambiguous. Trimming took 5 bases from V and 8 from J, leaving 6 bases between them. The CDR3 covers 10 residues. CDR1 and CDR2 from the germline V gene are MDHEN and SYDVKM. The CDR3 DNA is TGTGCCAGCAGTCCGCCAGAAGCTTTCTTT. The encoded protein is CASSPPEAFF.

This chain links TRBV9 with TRBJ2-1; D is unclear. The CDR3 contains 14 residues. Trimming removed 4 bases at V and 0 bases at J, with 8 bases between. Germline CDR1 and CDR2: SGDLS and YYNGEE. DNA of the CDR3: TGTGCCAGCAGCTCCCCTCGCTCCTACAATGAGCAGTTCTTC. The encoded protein is CASSSPRSYNEQFF.

The rearrangement links TRBV27 to TRBJ2-1, with 7 bases that match TRBD2. This CDR3 is 15 amino acids long. Germline values: CDR1 MNHEY, CDR2 SMNVEV (reference sequence). V was pared by 8 bases and J by 4 bases, with 11 bases of the junction left unmatched. CDR3 sequence reads: CASLRGGSLYNEQFF. The CDR3 nucleotides are TGTGCCAGCCTAAGGGGCGGGAGTCTTTACAATGAGCAGTTCTTC.

The rearrangement joins TRBV7-9 to TRBJ1-1; D ambiguous. In germline, CDR1 is SEHNR, CDR2 FQNEAQ (reference sequence). This CDR3 spans 15 amino acids. The V and J ends lost 6 bases and 1 base respectively, with 15 bases between them. The CDR3 sequence is CASSNSVRGNTEAFF. Here the CDR3 DNA reads TGTGCCAGCAGTAACAGTGTCCGGGGGAACACTGAAGCTTTCTTT.

This chain's CDR3 is CASSLKAETQYF. Written as DNA, the CDR3 is TGTGCCAGCAGCTTAAAGGCCGAGACCCAGTACTTC. V and J are TRBV7-2 and TRBJ2-5; D unresolved. The ends were cut back, 2 bases at V and 5 bases at J, with 6 bases in the middle. The CDR3 sequence is 12 residues long. CDR1 is SGHTA, CDR2 FQGNSA, per germline.

This chain connects TRBV7-9 to TRBJ2-7; possibly TRBD1 or TRBD2 for D (6 bases each). Per germline, CDR1 SEHNR and CDR2 FQNEAQ (reference sequence). The V end was cut by 7 bases, the J end by 5 bases, with 15 bases between. CDR3 length: 13 residues. CDR3 bases: TGTGCCAGCAACAACGGGGGCCGGGACGAGCAGTACTTC. This sequence encodes CASNNGGRDEQYF.

The gene calls are TRBV10-3 and TRBJ2-3, with D tentatively TRBD2 (6 bases). Trimming shortened V by 7 bases and J by 4 bases, and 12 bases separated the two germline ends. Germline V CDR1 and CDR2: ENHRY, SYGVKD. The CDR3 is 13 residues long. CDR3 sequence reads: CAINGPGADTQYF. In nucleotides, the CDR3 is TGTGCCATCAACGGGCCGGGGGCAGATACGCAGTATTTT.

The chain has TRBV5-8 and TRBJ2-1; either TRBD1 or TRBD2 may supply D (6 bases each). CDR1 is SGHTS and CDR2 is YDEGEE in the germline V gene. CDR3 size: 16 residues. Trimming cost V 0 bases and J 4 bases, with 14 bases left between them. Written as DNA, the CDR3 is TGTGCCAGCAGCTTGGTGGGGGGCGAAAAGTACAATGAGCAGTTCTTC. The encoded protein is CASSLVGGEKYNEQFF. Using reference TRBV5-8 and TRBJ2-1 for the parts outside the CDR3, the full variable domain is EAGVTQSPTHLIKTRGQQATLRCSPISGHTSVYWYQQALGLGLQFLLWYDEGEERNRGNFPPRFSGRQFPNYSSELNVNALELEDSALYLCASSLVGGEKYNEQFFGPGTRLTVL.

As regards this clone: A much larger clone differs from this one at a single base, so this may be a read error. This CDR3 is also generated by other DNA sequences in the sample. J is TRBJ2-7 and V is TRBV4-3; 10 positions agree with TRBD1. This CDR3 comprises 16 residues. Unmatched junction bases numbered 8, after V lost 0 bases and J lost 6 bases. Germline CDR1 LGHNA, CDR2 YSLEER. DNA for the CDR3: TGCGCCAGCAGCCAAGATGGGGGGACAGGGGAGGGCGAGCAGTACTTC. Encoded protein: CASSQDGGTGEGEQYF.

The chain is built from TRBV27 and TRBJ2-1; 13 nucleotides align to TRBD2. After removal of 7 bases from V and 0 bases from J, the junction contained 3 bases not matched to a gene. CDR1 is MNHEY and CDR2 is SMNVEV in the germline V gene (reference sequence). The CDR3 runs to 16 residues. The CDR3 region has the DNA TGTGCCAGCAAAGGACTAGCGGGGGACTCCTACAATGAGCAGTTCTTC. Protein sequence: CASKGLAGDSYNEQFF.

The CDR3 is CASSPPDRPYGYTF. The CDR3 DNA reads as TGTGCCAGCTCACCTCCCGACAGACCTTATGGCTACACCTTC. The rearrangement links TRBV7-9 to TRBJ1-2; D perhaps matches TRBD1 (5 bases). Per the germline V gene, CDR1 is SEHNR and CDR2 is FQNEAQ (reference sequence). This CDR3 is 14 amino acids long. The V gene lost 8 bases and the J gene lost 5 bases, with 18 bases spanning the gap. The complete variable domain, with remaining parts taken from reference TRBV7-9 and TRBJ1-2, reads DTGVSQNPRHKITKRGQNVTFRCDPISEHNRLYWYRQTLGQGPEFLTYFQNEAQLEKSRLLSDRFSAERPKGSFSTLEIQRTEQGDSAMYLCASSPPDRPYGYTFGSGTRLTVV.

The chain uses TRBV21-1 and TRBJ2-7. TRBV21-1 is listed as a pseudogene. This CDR3 region has 12 residues. For the CDR3, the DNA is TGTGCCAGCAGCACACCGTTGGACGAGCAGTACTTC. Its translation is CASSTPLDEQYF.

The V call is TRBV29-1, the J call TRBJ2-7, with 7 bases lining up with TRBD1. V was clipped by 0 bases and J by 3 bases; unmatched bases: 5. CDR1 and CDR2 (germline): SQVTM, ANQGSEA. The CDR3 covers 14 residues. The CDR3 region has the DNA TGCAGCGTTGAAGATAGGGGACAGAACTACGAGCAGTACTTC. Amino acids: CSVEDRGQNYEQYF.

The chain uses TRBV7-9 and TRBJ2-3, with 9 bases that match TRBD2. The germline gives CDR1 SEHNR, CDR2 FQNEAQ (reference sequence). The CDR3 sequence is 16 residues long. V shed 2 bases, J shed 4 bases, and the junction held 7 bases outside the gene matches. CDR3: CASSLSRTSEPDTQYF. The CDR3 region has the DNA TGTGCCAGCAGCTTATCTCGGACTAGCGAGCCAGATACGCAGTATTTT.